These 8 T cell receptor beta chains were all obtained from the same sample, sequenced in a study of Tregs in tolerant kidney transplant recipients. Mixed chimerism was transient after nonmyeloablative marrow transplants from related graft donors. Produced via immunoSEQ multiplex PCR; TCRdb's table is partial and in-frame only. The table shows 50,000 or so clones, with about nine tenths occurring only once. The specimen was CD8+ T cells from blood (PBMCs), collected 24 months after the transplant. The receptor set was obtained from a human patient who received a combined kidney and bone marrow transplant. The graft donor may account for some of the T cells.

V usage is TRBV15 and J usage is TRBJ1-1; D gene uncertain. The V gene's germline CDR1 is LNHNV and CDR2 YYDKDF (reference sequence). V lost 1 base, J lost 1 base, and 7 bases lay in between. The CDR3 spans 14 residues. The CDR3 DNA reads as TGTGCCACCAGCAGAGTTGGCGGGAACACTGAAGCTTTCTTT. Translated: CATSRVGGNTEAFF.

J is TRBJ2-2 and V is TRBV19; TRBD1 is a possible D gene (5 bases). Trimming stripped 9 bases from V and 5 bases from J, with 16 bases between. Germline-derived CDR1 and CDR2 are LNHDA and SQIVND (reference sequence). This CDR3 is built from 14 residues. In DNA, the CDR3 is TGTGCCAGCAGCCCAATAGGGGTTACCGGGGAGCTGTTTTTT. It specifies CASSPIGVTGELFF.

The chain uses TRBV19 and TRBJ2-1; D may be TRBD1 (6 bases). The CDR3 is 13 amino acids. Germline CDR1 LNHDA, CDR2 SQIVND (reference sequence). Trimming shortened V by 5 bases and J by 9 bases, and 14 bases separated the two germline ends. DNA of the CDR3: TGTGCCAGTAGTTTAACAGGGTTTGTTGAGCAGTTCTTC. It yields the protein CASSLTGFVEQFF.

The chain is built from TRBV4-3 and TRBJ2-1; 8 bases agree with TRBD2. V lost 0 bases and J lost 3; bases outside the gene matches: 7. The CDR3 loop spans 17 amino acids. The germline V gene encodes CDR1 LGHNA and CDR2 YSLEER. In nucleotides, the CDR3 is TGCGCCAGCAGCCAAGATAAATTAGCGGGACGCTACAATGAGCAGTTCTTC. Its protein is CASSQDKLAGRYNEQFF.

This chain joins TRBV5-6 and TRBJ2-7; TRBD1 matches at 7 bases. V shed 5 bases and J 6 bases; nucleotides not matched to a gene: 2. The germline V gene encodes CDR1 SGHDT and CDR2 YYEEEE. This CDR3 has 11 residues. The CDR3 DNA reads as TGTGCCAGCAGGGCAGGGGGCGAGCAGTACTTC. As protein: CASRAGGEQYF.

The chain recombines TRBV9 with TRBJ1-1; D gene uncertain. Trimming took off 0 bases at V and 8 bases at J, with 8 bases between the two ends. The CDR3 has 12 amino acids. From germline, CDR1 is SGDLS and CDR2 YYNGEE. CDR3 protein: CASSVGIREAFF. Here the CDR3 DNA reads TGTGCCAGCAGCGTAGGGATCAGGGAAGCTTTCTTT.

DNA for the CDR3: TGTGCCAGTAGTATTAACGGGGATGAGCAGTTCTTC. Encoded protein: CASSINGDEQFF. This sequence joins TRBV19 and TRBJ2-1; D is possibly TRBD2 (5 bases). Germline CDR1 is LNHDA and CDR2 is SQIVND (reference sequence). The CDR3 covers 12 residues. The germline V and J ends were trimmed by 3 bases and 8 bases, with 8 bases remaining between them.

The chain joins TRBV11-3 to TRBJ2-7; TRBD2 matches at 7 bases. V lost 1 base to trimming and J lost 0 bases; unmatched junction nucleotides: 3. Germline-derived CDR1 and CDR2 are SGHNT and YENEEA. The CDR3 runs 15 residues. This chain's CDR3 is CASSLAGGHSYEQYF. DNA for the CDR3: TGTGCCAGCAGCTTAGCGGGGGGTCACTCCTACGAGCAGTACTTC.